This T cell receptor beta chain was recorded in a study of blood T cell repertoires in COVID-19. Across the whole study: Samples came from the United States, Italy and Spain, spanning acute and convalescent COVID-19. In each case, the material was cDNA or gDNA derived from T cells, B-cell-depleted T cells, or PBMCs.

The germline gives CDR1 SGHAT, CDR2 FQNNGV. The V segment lost 5 bases and the J segment 3 bases; nucleotides outside the gene matches: 8. The CDR3 contains 16 residues. Original methodology: Cell counts per sample came from amplifying reference gene primers. Method: immunoSEQ multiplex PCR; TCRdb's copy keeps in-frame clones and lacks some. Clone size and the V and J calls come from that table; the DNA yielded D and trimming. The table has some 74,000 clones, approximately 81% seen once. This clone was seen more than once but under ten times. Source material: peripheral blood. This clonotype was obtained from a woman older than 75 with active or convalescent COVID-19. The chain links TRBV11-2 to TRBJ2-5; 11 bases align to TRBD2. This CDR3 is CASSLLGLAAEETQYF. The CDR3 DNA follows: TGTGCCAGCAGCCTATTGGGACTAGCGGCCGAAGAGACCCAGTACTTC.